The rows below give T cell receptor beta chains drawn from one sample of a study of T cells in Graves' hyperthyroidism and ophthalmopathy. TCRdb called the multiplex PCR reads again in MiXCR, with one record for every CDR3 protein. This table holds around 700,000 distinct CDR3 sequences, about 19% found once. The sample comprised blood. The source of these receptors is a woman aged 50 to 60 with Graves' hyperthyroidism that later progressed to Graves' ophthalmopathy. CDR3s include the opening cysteine and the closing phenylalanine or tryptophan. A D gene is named only where the DNA matches it firmly. Clone size is stated in some rows and not others, as once, few, many or a class when expanded.

abundance,j_gene,v_gene,d_gene,CDR3aa,CDR3nt
few,TRBJ1-1,TRBV19,NA,CASKNNFNTEAFF,TGTGCCAGTAAAAACAATTTCAACACTGAAGCTTTCTTT
NA,TRBJ1-3,TRBV7-9,NA,CASSLAIRPNSGNTIYF,TGTGCCAGCAGCTTAGCAATTCGGCCCAACTCTGGAAACACCATATATTTT
few,TRBJ2-1,TRBV14,TRBD1,CASSHWDRVRNEQFF,TGTGCCAGCAGCCATTGGGACAGGGTGCGGAATGAGCAGTTCTTC
few,TRBJ1-1,TRBV5-6,NA,CASSLNEQGHTEAFF,TGTGCCAGCAGCTTGAACGAACAGGGCCACACTGAAGCTTTCTTT
NA,TRBJ2-7,TRBV6-5,NA,CASSLGPREIYEQYF,TGTGCCAGCAGTTTGGGACCCCGGGAAATCTACGAGCAGTACTTC
few,TRBJ2-7,TRBV14,NA,CASSQGLRPLYEQYF,TGTGCCAGCAGCCAGGGACTGCGGCCGCTCTACGAGCAGTACTTC
many,TRBJ1-5,TRBV4-1,NA,CASSQEVRQPQHF,TGCGCCAGCAGCCAAGAAGTGCGTCAGCCCCAGCATTTT
many,TRBJ2-1,TRBV18,NA,CASSLGPDHREQFF,TGTGCCAGCTCACTCGGGCCTGACCACCGAGAGCAGTTCTTC
NA,TRBJ2-1,TRBV29-1,NA,CSVEDGFYPSYNEQFF,TGCAGCGTTGAAGATGGGTTTTACCCCTCCTACAATGAGCAGTTCTTC
NA,TRBJ2-7,TRBV2,NA,CASSEGLGRGVYEQYF,TGTGCCAGCAGTGAAGGTCTCGGACGCGGAGTGTACGAGCAGTACTTC
many,TRBJ1-1,TRBV7-3,NA,CASSLGGDTNTEAFF,TGTGCCAGCAGCTTAGGTGGGGACACGAACACTGAAGCTTTCTTT
NA,TRBJ1-6,TRBV7-3,TRBD1,CASSYYPTGPDSPLHF,TGTGCCAGCAGCTATTATCCGACAGGGCCGGATTCACCCCTCCACTTT
NA,TRBJ2-7,TRBV6-1,TRBD1,CASTTRDRLSYEQYF,TGTGCCAGCACCACCCGGGACAGGCTATCCTACGAGCAGTACTTC
many,TRBJ2-3,TRBV18,NA,CASSPRQDRYTDTQYF,TGTGCCAGCTCACCCCGCCAAGACCGTTACACAGATACGCAGTATTTT
NA,TRBJ2-1,TRBV18,TRBD1,CASSPGQASNNEQFF,TGTGCCAGCTCACCCGGACAGGCCTCCAACAATGAGCAGTTCTTC
NA,TRBJ1-4,TRBV7-9,TRBD1,CASSLGEQGEDGEKLFF,TGTGCCAGCAGCTTAGGCGAACAGGGGGAGGATGGTGAAAAACTGTTTTTT
many,TRBJ1-5,TRBV20-1,TRBD1,CSALPGQGNQPQHF,TGCAGTGCACTACCGGGACAGGGAAATCAGCCCCAGCATTTT
many,TRBJ1-1,TRBV5-1,TRBD1,CASSLTGEGTEAFF,TGCGCCAGCAGCCTCACAGGGGAAGGCACTGAAGCTTTCTTT
many,TRBJ2-3,TRBV2,TRBD1,CARTRGQGTSTDTQYF,TGTGCCAGGACTCGTGGACAGGGGACTAGCACAGATACGCAGTATTTT
few,TRBJ1-2,TRBV7-9,NA,CASSPTGLLGYGYTF,TGTGCCAGCAGTCCTACGGGACTCTTAGGGTATGGCTACACCTTC
few,TRBJ1-5,TRBV20-1,NA,CSASGNYNQPQHF,TGCAGTGCTAGCGGAAACTACAATCAGCCCCAGCATTTT
many,TRBJ2-7,TRBV5-1,NA,CASSLVEGNGEQYF,TGCGCCAGCAGCTTGGTAGAGGGAAATGGCGAGCAGTACTTC
NA,TRBJ1-2,TRBV18,TRBD1,CASSSSGTAGFYGYTF,TGTGCCAGCTCATCCAGCGGGACAGCCGGTTTCTATGGCTACACCTTC
many,TRBJ1-3,TRBV3-1,NA,CASRGASGNTIYF,TGTGCCAGCCGGGGGGCATCTGGAAACACCATATATTTT
NA,TRBJ2-2,TRBV3-1,TRBD2,CASSQVVAGVTTGELFF,TGTGCCAGCAGCCAAGTGGTAGCGGGGGTAACCACCGGGGAGCTGTTTTTT
few,TRBJ1-6,TRBV18,NA,CASSRGENSPLHF,TGTGCCAGCTCACGGGGGGAAAACTCACCCCTCCACTTT
NA,TRBJ1-1,TRBV7-9,TRBD1,CASRQGVGTEAFF,TGTGCCAGCCGACAGGGAGTAGGCACTGAAGCTTTCTTT
many,TRBJ2-3,TRBV7-8,TRBD1,CASSKESGGAYHADTQYF,TGTGCCAGCAGTAAAGAGTCAGGGGGCGCGTACCATGCAGATACGCAGTATTTT
many,TRBJ2-1,TRBV18,TRBD1,CASSPGTGNEQFF,TGTGCCAGCTCACCTGGGACAGGCAATGAGCAGTTCTTC
few,TRBJ2-5,TRBV7-3,NA,CASSSGGHQETQYF,TGTGCCAGCAGCTCCGGGGGGCACCAAGAGACCCAGTACTTC
NA,TRBJ2-2,TRBV19,NA,CASSVGHLNTGELFF,TGTGCCAGTAGTGTGGGACACTTGAACACCGGGGAGCTGTTTTTT
NA,TRBJ2-3,TRBV12-5,NA,CASVKGQITDTQYF,TGTGCTAGTGTCAAAGGACAGATCACAGATACGCAGTATTTT
many,TRBJ1-1,TRBV11-3,NA,CASSLTRGRLNTEAFF,TGTGCCAGCAGCTTAACAAGAGGACGATTGAACACTGAAGCTTTCTTT
few,TRBJ1-5,TRBV24-1,TRBD1,CATSEEGAGQPQHF,TGTGCCACCTCAGAGGAGGGGGCGGGTCAGCCCCAGCATTTT
many,TRBJ1-5,TRBV13,TRBD1,CASSMGQFDQPQHF,TGTGCCAGCAGCATGGGACAGTTCGATCAGCCCCAGCATTTT
many,TRBJ1-1,TRBV18,NA,CASSPNTGNTEAFF,TGTGCCAGCTCACCTAACACAGGGAACACTGAAGCTTTCTTT
few,TRBJ2-1,TRBV5-6,NA,CASSPPGTYNEQFF,TGTGCCAGCAGCCCCCCCGGAACCTACAATGAGCAGTTCTTC
many,TRBJ2-5,TRBV12-3/TRBV12-4,TRBD2,CASSWTSGREETQYF,TGTGCCAGCAGTTGGACTAGCGGCCGGGAAGAGACCCAGTACTTC
many,TRBJ2-4,TRBV2,TRBD1,CASSEGYRGLTKNIQYF,TGTGCCAGCAGTGAAGGTTACAGGGGCTTAACCAAAAACATTCAGTACTTC
NA,TRBJ2-3,TRBV6-1,NA,CASSSLMGADTQYF,TGTGCCAGCAGTTCGCTGATGGGTGCAGATACGCAGTATTTT
NA,TRBJ2-2,TRBV12-3/TRBV12-4,NA,CATGRGNTGELFF,TGTGCCACAGGCAGGGGGAACACCGGGGAGCTGTTTTTT
many,TRBJ2-1,TRBV20-1,TRBD1,CSADRASSYNEQFF,TGCAGTGCAGACAGGGCATCCTCCTACAATGAGCAGTTCTTC
few,TRBJ1-3,TRBV9,NA,CASSAQLGGNTIYF,TGTGCCAGCAGCGCACAGTTGGGGGGAAACACCATATATTTT
NA,TRBJ2-5,TRBV20-1,TRBD2,CSAGPNSGAETQYF,TGCAGTGCTGGTCCTAATAGCGGGGCAGAGACCCAGTACTTC
NA,TRBJ1-4,TRBV19,NA,CASSIASDSTNEKLFF,TGTGCCAGTAGTATTGCCTCGGATTCAACTAATGAAAAACTGTTTTTT
few,TRBJ2-7,TRBV6-5,NA,CASSYRNVGEQYF,TGTGCCAGCAGTTACAGGAACGTGGGGGAGCAGTACTTC
many,TRBJ2-2,TRBV11-2,TRBD1,CASSVDRGWTGELFF,TGTGCCAGCAGCGTGGACAGGGGTTGGACCGGGGAGCTGTTTTTT
NA,TRBJ2-5,TRBV6-6,TRBD2,CASSYSASGGQETQYF,TGTGCCAGCAGTTACTCGGCTAGCGGGGGGCAAGAGACCCAGTACTTC
NA,TRBJ1-2,TRBV11-2,NA,CASSLVVNYGYTF,TGTGCCAGCAGCTTAGTGGTTAACTATGGCTACACCTTC
few,TRBJ2-5,TRBV6-4,TRBD2,CASSKTSGVQETQYF,TGTGCCAGCAGCAAGACTAGCGGGGTCCAAGAGACCCAGTACTTC
NA,TRBJ1-1,TRBV6-1,NA,CASSQLEGNTEAFF,TGTGCCAGCAGTCAATTGGAGGGGAACACTGAAGCTTTCTTT
NA,TRBJ2-2,TRBV18,TRBD1,CASSPPPLRGRLPGELFF,TGTGCCAGCTCACCACCGCCTCTGAGGGGGCGTCTGCCCGGGGAGCTGTTTTTT
NA,TRBJ1-3,TRBV15,NA,CATSGGNRVPGNTIYF,TGTGCCACCAGCGGCGGAAACAGGGTCCCTGGAAACACCATATATTTT
many,TRBJ2-2,TRBV12-3/TRBV12-4,TRBD1,CASTLGQAFTGELFF,TGTGCCAGCACTCTGGGACAGGCGTTCACCGGGGAGCTGTTTTTT
many,TRBJ2-3,TRBV3-1,NA,CASSREDTQYF,TGTGCCAGCAGCCGCGAAGATACGCAGTATTTT